This T cell receptor beta chain was sequenced in a study of blood T cell repertoires in COVID-19 (dated by TCRdb to 2019 to 2021). Study-wide context: The collaborator samples originated in the United States, Italy and Spain and spanned the acute and convalescent phases of COVID-19. The prospective study material was composed of cDNA or gDNA derived from T cells, B-cell-depleted T cells, or PBMCs. Sample metadata almost always included a de-identified subject ID, COVID-19 status, age in years and sex. Samples came from the ongoing ImmuneRACE study (first 160 participants) plus 1,254 subjects from 6 global collaborators. The dataset comprised deeply sampled blood TCRbeta repertoires from subjects exposed to, actively infected with, or recovered from COVID-19. Where available, HLA class I and class II types were taken from metadata supplied by the sample provider and were not determined by assay-based typing. The repertoires were released in a freely available public database intended as a resource for research on the immune response to SARS-CoV-2. What the study reported, not specific to this receptor: The amount of clinical and demographic metadata varied by source and participant and was provided uncurated.

Points on this clone: Its antigen is currently not known. Qualities for individual bases were not recorded, and no much larger clone is one base off.

The germline V gene (reference sequence) gives CDR1 as SEHNR and CDR2 as FQNEAQ. Including the terminal cysteine and phenylalanine, the CDR3 comprises 18 residues. CDR3 DNA only is kept here, 54 bases in frame from base 1. Trimming removed 4 bases from V and 8 bases from J; the gene matches leave 20 bases unexplained. Another Seattle source contributed samples from volunteer blood donors who had recovered from COVID-19. Collaborating institutions collected whole blood in K2EDTA tubes following their own protocols. For TCRbeta analysis, collaborators shipped samples as frozen whole blood, isolated PBMCs, or DNA extracted from either of those sample types. TCRbeta CDR3 regions were amplified from genomic DNA by means of the immunoSEQ Assay, a bias-controlled multiplex PCR. The paper's processing steps were these. The number of nucleated cells in each sample was estimated by amplification of reference gene primers within the assay. To quantify the absolute abundance of each unique TCRbeta CDR3 rearrangement, sequence reads were collapsed and filtered. For each sample, productive Simpson clonality was calculated by taking the square root of Simpson's diversity index across productive rearrangements. In its TCRdb copy, this immuneACCESS table keeps in-frame sequences only and misses some clones. Where compared with another copy, unresolved V genes explain less than half of these, and the others have no known cause. V and J calls and clone size are as listed in that table; D and trimming were resolved from the DNA. The sample records about 270,000 clones, about 89% of which are singletons. The biggest ten clones account for approximately 9.8% of the sample.

The sequence links TRBV7-9 to TRBJ1-2, with 9 central nucleotides matching TRBD1. The material sequenced was peripheral blood. This TCR was recovered from a man aged 35 to 55 who had recovered from COVID-19. Here the CDR3 is given as CASSSLKQPGQGSLGYTF. The sequenced DNA is TGTGCCAGCAGCTCACTCAAACAACCGGGACAGGGCTCGTTGGGCTACACCTTC.